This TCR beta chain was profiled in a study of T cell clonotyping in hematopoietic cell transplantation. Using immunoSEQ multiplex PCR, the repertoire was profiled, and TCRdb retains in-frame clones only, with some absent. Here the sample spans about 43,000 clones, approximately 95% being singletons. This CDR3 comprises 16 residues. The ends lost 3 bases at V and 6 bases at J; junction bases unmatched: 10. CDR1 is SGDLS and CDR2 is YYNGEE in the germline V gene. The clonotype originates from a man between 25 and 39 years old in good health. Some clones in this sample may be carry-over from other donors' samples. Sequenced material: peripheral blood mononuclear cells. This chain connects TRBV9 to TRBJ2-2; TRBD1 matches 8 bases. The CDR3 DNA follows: TGTGCCAGCAGCGCCCAAGGACAGGGAGATCCCGGGGAGCTGTTTTTT. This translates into CASSAQGQGDPGELFF.